One and the same sample provided the 21 T cell receptor beta chains below, sequenced in a study of OX40 agonist ivuxolimab in advanced cancers. The table came from immunoSEQ multiplex PCR; TCRdb's copy has only in-frame clones and leaves some out. The data hold almost 70,000 clones, with roughly 89% observed a single time. Source: CD4+ or CD8+ T cells sorted from blood, taken in a trial of the OX40 agonist ivuxolimab. These receptors all stem from an adult with an advanced solid tumor such as melanoma, head and neck, liver or kidney cancer.

This chain connects TRBV9 to TRBJ1-2; D gene unclear. CDR1 and CDR2 (germline): SGDLS, YYNGEE. The CDR3 spans 14 residues. The V and J ends lost 2 bases and 4 bases respectively, with 12 bases between them. In DNA, the CDR3 is TGTGCCAGCAGCGTTGCGGGCGACCCCTATGGCTACACCTTC. It yields the protein CASSVAGDPYGYTF. Drawing the rest from reference TRBV9 and TRBJ1-2, the complete variable domain is DSGVTQTPKHLITATGQRVTLRCSPRSGDLSVYWYQQSLDQGLQFLIQYYNGEERAKGNILERFSAQQFPDLHSELNLSSLELGDSALYFCASSVAGDPYGYTFGSGTRLTVV.

The chain joins TRBV7-2 to TRBJ2-3; no definite D call. The CDR3 is 11 residues long. The germline V gene has CDR1 SGHTA and CDR2 FQGNSA. Trimming removed 3 bases at V and 2 bases at J, with 0 bases between. The CDR3 nucleotides are TGTGCCAGCAGCTTCACAGATACGCAGTATTTT. It is translated as CASSFTDTQYF. The entire variable domain, with the rest obtained from reference TRBV7-2 and TRBJ2-3, is as follows: GAGVSQSPSNKVTEKGKDVELRCDPISGHTALYWYRQSLGQGLEFLIYFQGNSAPDKSGLPSDRFSAERTGGSVSTLTIQRTQQEDSAVYLCASSFTDTQYFGPGTRLTVL.

The rearrangement joins TRBV28 to TRBJ1-4; possibly TRBD1 for D (5 bases). The CDR3 extends over 14 amino acids. Trimming cost V 6 bases and J 7 bases, with 15 bases left between them. The germline V gene has CDR1 MDHEN and CDR2 SYDVKM. The CDR3 DNA reads TGTGCCAGCAGCGCAGGGCCGACACGTGAAAAACTGTTTTTT. It codes for CASSAGPTREKLFF. Filled out from reference TRBV28 and TRBJ1-4, the complete variable domain reads DVKVTQSSRYLVKRTGEKVFLECVQDMDHENMFWYRQDPGLGLRLIYFSYDVKMKEKGDIPEGYSVSREKKERFSLILESASTNQTSMYLCASSAGPTREKLFFGSGTQLSVL.

J is TRBJ2-3 and V is TRBV5-6, with D tentatively TRBD1 (5 bases). The germline V gene encodes CDR1 SGHDT and CDR2 YYEEEE. V dropped 7 bases and J dropped 0 bases, with 6 bases sitting between them. The CDR3 loop spans 12 amino acids. The CDR3, as DNA: TGTGCCAGCGGGGCTAGCACAGATACGCAGTATTTT. This encodes CASGASTDTQYF.

V is TRBV19 and J is TRBJ2-5; D remains ambiguous. The ends were cut back, 5 bases at V and 2 bases at J, with 15 bases in the middle. The CDR3 has 15 amino acids. The germline V gene has CDR1 LNHDA and CDR2 SQIVND (reference sequence). CDR3 coding DNA: TGTGCCAGTAGTCCTCGTGACGGTTTTCAAGAGACCCAGTACTTC. It codes for CASSPRDGFQETQYF.

The V and J genes are TRBV6-6 and TRBJ1-2, with TRBD1 matching 7 bases. The CDR3 is 15 amino acids. From germline, CDR1 is MNHNY and CDR2 SVGAGI (reference sequence). The trim removed 2 bases at V and 8 bases at J, leaving 11 bases unmatched. Here the CDR3 DNA reads TGTGCCAGCAGTTACCCCTCGGGACAGAGAGAAGGCTACACCTTC. Protein product: CASSYPSGQREGYTF.

A remark on this clone: Other nucleotide sequences from this sample produce the same CDR3. The chain employs TRBV28 and TRBJ1-5, with a weak D call TRBD1 (6 bases). Germline loops: CDR1 MDHEN, CDR2 SYDVKM. V lost 6 bases and J 1 base, leaving 19 bases between the germline ends. The CDR3 spans 17 residues. The CDR3 sequence: CASSPPNRVRSNQPQHF. DNA for the CDR3: TGTGCCAGCAGCCCCCCAAACAGGGTTAGAAGCAATCAGCCCCAGCATTTT.

The chain links TRBV7-6 to TRBJ2-2; D gene ambiguous. Germline V gene lookup returns CDR1 SGHVS and CDR2 FNYEAQ. Between the trimmed V and J ends, which lost 8 bases and 6 bases, there was a span of 16 bases. The CDR3 length is 14 residues. The CDR3 coding sequence is TGTGCCAGCGGGAAGGGTAGTTTTGCCGGGGAGCTGTTTTTT. It codes for CASGKGSFAGELFF.

The CDR3 loop reads CASSLGQGNTEAFF. Here the CDR3 DNA reads TGTGCCAGCTCACTTGGACAGGGCAACACTGAAGCTTTCTTT. The genes are TRBV18 and TRBJ1-1; 8 bases agree with TRBD1. The CDR3 runs 14 residues. V lost 4 bases and J lost 2; bases outside the gene matches: 3. Germline-derived CDR1 and CDR2 are KGHSH and LQKENI. Filled out from reference TRBV18 and TRBJ1-1, the complete variable domain reads NAGVMQNPRHLVRRRGQEARLRCSPMKGHSHVYWYRQLPEEGLKFMVYLQKENIIDESGMPKERFSAEFPKEGPSILRIQQVVRGDSAAYFCASSLGQGNTEAFFGQGTRLTVV.

This clone came up a few times. The gene calls are TRBV5-8 and TRBJ1-5, with D unclear. The germline V and J ends were trimmed by 0 bases and 6 bases, with 1 base remaining between them. In germline, CDR1 is SGHTS, CDR2 YDEGEE. This CDR3 contains 11 residues. The CDR3 bases are TGTGCCAGCAGCTTGGGTCAGCCCCAGCATTTT. It yields the protein CASSLGQPQHF.

A single count supports this clone. The V gene is TRBV10-3, the J gene TRBJ1-2, with D unclear. V gave up 4 bases and J gave up 5 bases, with 14 bases separating them. This CDR3 contains 14 residues. Germline values: CDR1 ENHRY, CDR2 SYGVKD. CDR3 bases: TGTGCCATCAGTGCCCCTCAAACCGTTTATGGCTACACCTTC. Encoded protein: CAISAPQTVYGYTF.

The gene calls are TRBV29-1 and TRBJ1-1, with D perhaps matching TRBD1 (5 bases). With 7 bases removed from V and 4 bases from J, the gap between germline ends came to 10 bases. The CDR3 is made up of 11 amino acids. Germline V gene sequence: CDR1 SQVTM, CDR2 ANQGSEA. DNA of the CDR3: TGCAGCGCTACAGGATCCACTGAAGCTTTCTTT. Translated: CSATGSTEAFF.

DNA of the CDR3: TGTGCCAGCAGCGCCTTCGATGGCTACACCTTC. Translating it yields CASSAFDGYTF. V and J are TRBV9 and TRBJ1-2, with D hard to call. The CDR3 is 11 residues long. Germline V gene data show CDR1 as SGDLS and CDR2 as YYNGEE. The V and J ends lost 3 bases and 6 bases respectively, with 6 bases between them.

The chain joins TRBV7-3 to TRBJ1-1; D is unresolved. Germline-derived CDR1 and CDR2 are SGHTA and FQGTGA. V lost 2 bases and J lost 1, with 5 bases in between. The CDR3 is made up of 13 amino acids. CDR3 DNA: TGTGCCAGCAGCTTATTTGGGAACACTGAAGCTTTCTTT. As protein: CASSLFGNTEAFF.

The chain couples TRBV10-2 to TRBJ2-1; D not resolved. CDR3 length: 14 residues. Looked up from germline, CDR1 is WSHSY and CDR2 is SAAADI. With 7 bases removed from V and 0 bases from J, the gap between germline ends came to 10 bases. The CDR3: CASNSLSSYNEQFF. CDR3 bases: TGCGCCAGCAACTCCTTAAGCTCCTACAATGAGCAGTTCTTC.

The chain combines TRBV30 with TRBJ1-3, with D possibly matching TRBD1 (6 bases). The germline CDR1 and CDR2 sequences are GTSNPN and SVGIG (reference sequence). Trimming cost V 2 bases and J 3 bases, with 14 bases left between them. CDR3 length equals 15 residues. The CDR3 region is CAWSSWGRHGNTIYF. DNA of the CDR3: TGTGCCTGGAGTAGTTGGGGGCGCCATGGAAACACCATATATTTT. Based on the CDR3 plus reference TRBV30 and TRBJ1-3, the full variable domain is SQTIHQWPATLVQPVGSPLSLECTVEGTSNPNLYWYRQAAGRGLQLLFYSVGIGQISSEVPQNLSASRPQDRQFILSSKKLLLSDSGFYLCAWSSWGRHGNTIYFGEGSWLTVV.

The sample holds a few counts of this clone. The chain employs TRBV4-2 and TRBJ1-6; no firm D call. This CDR3 contains 14 residues. Germline V gives CDR1 LGHNA, CDR2 YNFKEQ. With 0 bases removed from V and 2 bases from J, the gap between germline ends came to 2 bases. The CDR3 reads CASSQDPYNSPLHF. CDR3 DNA sequence: TGTGCCAGCAGCCAAGACCCCTATAATTCACCCCTCCACTTT.

The chain uses TRBV28 and TRBJ1-4; 7 positions match TRBD1. Trimming took 6 bases from V and 7 from J; bases not matched to a gene: 8. The CDR3 runs to 14 residues. Germline V gives CDR1 MDHEN, CDR2 SYDVKM. The chain's CDR3 is CASSQTGILEKLFF. DNA for the CDR3: TGTGCCAGCAGCCAGACAGGGATTCTTGAAAAACTGTTTTTT.

The J gene is TRBJ2-3, the V gene TRBV7-9; TRBD2 matches 13 bases. Trimming at V came to 10 bases and at J to 0 bases, leaving 10 bases not matched to a gene. Germline values: CDR1 SEHNR, CDR2 FQNEAQ (reference sequence). This CDR3 is 17 amino acids long. DNA of the CDR3: TGTGCCATCCCCCCGGGGACTAGCGGGGTGAGCACAGATACGCAGTATTTT. It specifies CAIPPGTSGVSTDTQYF.

The V and J genes are TRBV28 and TRBJ2-2; unclear D gene. Germline V lookup: CDR1 MDHEN, CDR2 SYDVKM. The V and J ends lost 3 bases and 0 bases respectively, with 8 bases between them. The CDR3 consists of 15 residues. The CDR3 DNA sequence: TGTGCCAGCAGTTTTGGGCAGGCGAACACCGGGGAGCTGTTTTTT. Its protein is CASSFGQANTGELFF. Full variable domain (rest looked up from reference TRBV28 and TRBJ2-2): DVKVTQSSRYLVKRTGEKVFLECVQDMDHENMFWYRQDPGLGLRLIYFSYDVKMKEKGDIPEGYSVSREKKERFSLILESASTNQTSMYLCASSFGQANTGELFFGEGSRLTVL.

The rearrangement uses TRBV7-2 and TRBJ2-2; no reliable D call. The V end lost 5 bases, the J end lost 5 bases, and 12 bases lay between the germline ends. This CDR3 comprises 14 residues. Germline CDR1 SGHTA, CDR2 FQGNSA. The chain's CDR3 is CASSLSGWTGELFF. CDR3 DNA sequence: TGTGCCAGCAGCCTGTCAGGATGGACCGGGGAGCTGTTTTTT.